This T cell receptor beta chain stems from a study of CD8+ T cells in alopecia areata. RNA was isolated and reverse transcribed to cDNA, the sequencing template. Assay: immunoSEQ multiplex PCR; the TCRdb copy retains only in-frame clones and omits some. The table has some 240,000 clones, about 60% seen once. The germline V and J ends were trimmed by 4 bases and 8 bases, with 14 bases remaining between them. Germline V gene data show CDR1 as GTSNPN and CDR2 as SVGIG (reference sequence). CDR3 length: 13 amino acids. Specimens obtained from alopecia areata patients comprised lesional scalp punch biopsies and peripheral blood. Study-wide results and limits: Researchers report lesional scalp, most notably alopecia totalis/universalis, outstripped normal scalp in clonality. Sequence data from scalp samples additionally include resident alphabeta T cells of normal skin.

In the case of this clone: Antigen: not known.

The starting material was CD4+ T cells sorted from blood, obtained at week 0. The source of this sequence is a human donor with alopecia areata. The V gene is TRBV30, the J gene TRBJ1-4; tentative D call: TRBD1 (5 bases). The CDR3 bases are TGTGCCTGGACTGACAGCCCCTGGGAAAAACTGTTTTTT. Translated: CAWTDSPWEKLFF.